A single sample is the source of the 8 T cell receptor beta chains below, sequenced in a study of blood T cells in healthy people across ages. Through a sample-barcoded 5' primer and a J-beta primer mix, a second PCR was run for about 7 to 12 cycles. TCRdb reprocessed the 5' RACE reads via MiXCR and lists one record per CDR3 protein. Of roughly 2 million distinct CDR3 sequences detected, around half appear once; the ten largest clones hold around 2.1%. Material for sequencing was blood. Every receptor here comes from a woman aged 40 to 49 in good health.

The sample holds a few counts of this clonotype. The chain uses TRBV6-6 and TRBJ2-5; D gene unclear. The J call is uncertain, as TRBJ2-7 better fits the DNA end. CDR3 length: 12 amino acids. Germline V lookup: CDR1 MNHNY, CDR2 SVGAGI (reference sequence). CDR3 sequence: CASSLKVDEQYF. CDR3 in DNA: TGTGCCAGCAGCCTAAAGGTTGACGAGCAGTACTTC.

Worth noting for this clonotype: The germline gene is not matched at one end of the junction; a read error may be the cause. This sequence joins TRBV28 and TRBJ2-5, with D perhaps given as TRBD1 or TRBD2 (5 bases each). Germline V lookup: CDR1 MDHEN, CDR2 SYDVKM. This CDR3 spans 16 amino acids. The CDR3 sequence is CASSLPPGRHQETRYF. CDR3 bases: TGTGCCAGCAGTTTACCGCCGGGACGCCACCAAGAGACCCGGTACTTC.

As for this clonotype: A read error may account for a junction end that differs from germline. V and J are TRBV12-3 or TRBV12-4 and TRBJ2-3; D unclear. The CDR3 runs to 13 residues. The CDR3 DNA follows: TGTGCCAGCAGAAGAGTGAGCGCAGATATGCAGTATTTT. Protein sequence: CASRRVSADMQYF.

V usage is TRBV9 and J usage is TRBJ2-1; 10 bases map to TRBD2. Trimming removed 3 bases from V and 7 bases from J; junction bases left unmatched: 7. Germline assignment: CDR1 SGDLS and CDR2 YYNGEE. There are 15 residues in the CDR3. CDR3 sequence: CASSALAGVRNEQFF. The CDR3 DNA reads as TGTGCCAGCAGCGCCCTAGCGGGGGTAAGGAATGAGCAGTTCTTC.

There are a few counts of this clonotype. The chain links TRBV6-6 to TRBJ2-5, with a weak D call TRBD2 (7 bases). The CDR3 length is 15 residues. Germline CDR1 and CDR2: MNHNY and SVGAGI (reference sequence). Trimming took 7 bases from V and 4 from J, leaving 19 bases between them. The CDR3 sequence is CASKLLGGLGETQYF. The CDR3 nucleotides read TGTGCCAGCAAGTTATTGGGGGGGCTTGGAGAGACCCAGTACTTC.

This clonotype came up a few times. The chain uses TRBV7-2 and TRBJ2-5, with 9 bases aligning to TRBD1. This CDR3 region has 16 residues. J was trimmed by 1 base and V by 1 base; bases with no gene match: 4. Germline-derived CDR1 and CDR2 are SGHTA and FQGNSA. CDR3 DNA: TGTGCCAGCAGCTTAGTTGGACAGGGGCCCCAAGAGACCCAGTACTTC. This encodes CASSLVGQGPQETQYF.

This chain joins TRBV28 and TRBJ1-4; the D gene is possibly TRBD1 (6 bases). V lost 2 bases, J lost 8 bases, and 18 bases lay in between. The CDR3 runs to 16 residues. Germline CDR1 MDHEN, CDR2 SYDVKM. CDR3 DNA sequence: TGTGCCAGCAGTTTAATTGTCGGGGGCATGGGGGAAAAACTGTTTTTT. It translates to CASSLIVGGMGEKLFF.

The V call is TRBV11-2, the J call TRBJ1-1; TRBD1 matches 12 bases. The CDR3 is made up of 16 amino acids. J gave up 5 bases and V 4 bases, and 8 bases lay outside the gene matches. Germline CDR1 reads SGHAT; CDR2 reads FQNNGV. This CDR3 reads CASSSPPGQGATEAFF. DNA for the CDR3: TGTGCCAGCAGCTCCCCCCCGGGACAGGGGGCTACTGAAGCTTTCTTT.